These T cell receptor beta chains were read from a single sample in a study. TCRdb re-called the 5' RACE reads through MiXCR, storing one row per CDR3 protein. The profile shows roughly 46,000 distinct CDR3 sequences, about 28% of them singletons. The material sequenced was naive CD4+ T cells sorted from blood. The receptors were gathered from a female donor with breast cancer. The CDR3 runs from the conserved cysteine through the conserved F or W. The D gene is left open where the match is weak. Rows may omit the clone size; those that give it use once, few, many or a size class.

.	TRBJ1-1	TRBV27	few	TGTGCCAGCAGGCTTATAGACGGGGAAGCTTTCTTT	CASRLIDGEAFF
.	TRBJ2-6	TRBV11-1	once	TGTGCCAGCGGCCCCCGGGACGCCTACTCTGGGGCCAACGTCCTGACTTTC	CASGPRDAYSGANVLTF
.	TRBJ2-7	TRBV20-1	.	TGCAGTGCTCCACGGACTGGAAGCTCCTACGAGCAGTACTTC	CSAPRTGSSYEQYF
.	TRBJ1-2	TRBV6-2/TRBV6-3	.	TGTGCCAGCAGGACCTCAGTAGCTCGGGGCTACACCTTC	CASRTSVARGYTF
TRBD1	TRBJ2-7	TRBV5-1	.	TGCGCCAGCAGCTCGGGACAGCTCTCCTACGAGCAGTACTTC	CASSSGQLSYEQYF
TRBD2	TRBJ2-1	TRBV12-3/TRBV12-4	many	TGTGCCAGCAGTACGGGACTAGCGGGATTGAACAATGAGCAGTTCTTC	CASSTGLAGLNNEQFF
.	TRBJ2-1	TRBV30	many	TGTGCCTGGAGTGTTTCCTACAATGAGCAGTTCTTC	CAWSVSYNEQFF
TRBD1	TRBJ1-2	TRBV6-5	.	TGTGCCAGCTATGCAGGGGGCGCCTCTTGGTATGGCTACACCTTC	CASYAGGASWYGYTF
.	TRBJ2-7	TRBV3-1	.	TGTGCCAGCTCGGAACAACAGGGCTCGGTCGAGCAGTACTTC	CASSEQQGSVEQYF
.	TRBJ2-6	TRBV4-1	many	TGCGCCAGCAGCCAAGTGAGAGTCTCTGGGGCCAACGTCCTGACTTTC	CASSQVRVSGANVLTF
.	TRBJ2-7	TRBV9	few	TGTGCCAGCAGCGTAAGTCCTTACTCCTACGAGCAGTACTTC	CASSVSPYSYEQYF
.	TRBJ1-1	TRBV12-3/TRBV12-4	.	TGTGCCAGCAGTTTATATCTCGGGGAGAACACTGAAGCTTTCTTT	CASSLYLGENTEAFF
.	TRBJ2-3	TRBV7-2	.	TGTGCCAGCGGCTTAAAAAGGGGGAATACGCAGTATTTT	CASGLKRGNTQYF
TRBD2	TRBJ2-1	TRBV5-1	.	TGCGCCAGCGTCCGAAGCGGGGCCTCCTACAATGAGCAGTTCTTC	CASVRSGASYNEQFF
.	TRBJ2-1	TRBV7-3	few	TGTGCCAGCAGCTTAAACGGGTTGAGAGAGCAGTTCTTC	CASSLNGLREQFF
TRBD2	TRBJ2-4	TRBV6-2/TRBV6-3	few	TGTGCCAGCACCCCAGGGCGGGAGGGACCAATTCAGTACTTC	CASTPGREGPIQYF
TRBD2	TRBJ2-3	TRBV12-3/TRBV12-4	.	TGTGCCAGCAGGTTTACAGCGGGGACCACAGATACGCAGTATTTT	CASRFTAGTTDTQYF
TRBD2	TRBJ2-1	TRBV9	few	TGTGCCAGCAGCGTAGCTAAGGGCCCCACTAGCGGGGGGAATGAGCAGTTCTTC	CASSVAKGPTSGGNEQFF
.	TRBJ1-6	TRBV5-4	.	TGTGCCAGCAGCACATCAAAGACAGGTGGGGGTTATAATTCACCCCTCCACTTT	CASSTSKTGGGYNSPLHF
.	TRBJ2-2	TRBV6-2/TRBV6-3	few	TGTGCCAGCAGTCTCCACAGAGGCGGGGAGCTGTTTTTT	CASSLHRGGELFF
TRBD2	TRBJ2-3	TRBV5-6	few	TGTGCCAGCAGCTCTCTCTTGACTAGCGGGAGGACCACAGATGCGCAATATTTT	CASSSLLTSGRTTDAQYF
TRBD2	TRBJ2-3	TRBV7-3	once	TGTGCCAGCAGCTCGCCGGGACTAGTAACAGATACGCAGTATTTT	CASSSPGLVTDTQYF
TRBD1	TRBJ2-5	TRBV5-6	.	TGTGCCAGCAGCCATAGGACAGGGGGTAGCGAGACCCAGTACTTC	CASSHRTGGSETQYF
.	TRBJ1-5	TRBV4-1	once	TGCGCCAGCAGCCAACATTCGAACAATCAGCCCCAGCATTTT	CASSQHSNNQPQHF
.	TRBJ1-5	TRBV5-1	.	TGCGCCAGCAGCTTGGAAGGGTTGGGCAATCAGCCCCAGCATTTT	CASSLEGLGNQPQHF